This T cell receptor (beta chain) was retrieved from a study of CD8 T cells in ankylosing spondylitis. The study, taken as a whole, reports: It appeared that ankylosing spondylitis blood was characterized by a TCR beta motif of roughly 8 highly homologous variants. Disease-linked clones, CD8+, were relatively rare in peripheral blood. Earlier reports found some motif variants in synovial fluid and blood in reactive arthritis. Disease-associated clones were reportedly significantly overrepresented in matched ankylosing spondylitis synovial fluid.

Using quantitative 5'-RACE with molecular barcodes, the authors made TCR beta libraries. TCRdb ran MiXCR on the 5' RACE reads and lists one entry per CDR3 protein. The table lists 700,000 to 850,000 distinct CDR3 sequences, approximately 12% of them singletons. About this clonotype: Its antigen is unknown.

With V trimmed by 1 base and J by 4 bases, 6 bases remained unmatched. The CDR3 loop spans 15 amino acids. The germline V gene has CDR1 DFQATT and CDR2 SNEGSKA (reference sequence). Sequencing input: blood, either unsorted or a sorted T cell fraction (not recorded which). The receptor comes from a male donor with ankylosing spondylitis. The chain links TRBV20-1 to TRBJ2-1; TRBD2 agrees at 8 bases. As DNA, the CDR3 is TGCAGTGCTAGAGTTAGAACGGGGGGGTACAATGAGCAGTTCTTC. Translating it yields CSARVRTGGYNEQFF.